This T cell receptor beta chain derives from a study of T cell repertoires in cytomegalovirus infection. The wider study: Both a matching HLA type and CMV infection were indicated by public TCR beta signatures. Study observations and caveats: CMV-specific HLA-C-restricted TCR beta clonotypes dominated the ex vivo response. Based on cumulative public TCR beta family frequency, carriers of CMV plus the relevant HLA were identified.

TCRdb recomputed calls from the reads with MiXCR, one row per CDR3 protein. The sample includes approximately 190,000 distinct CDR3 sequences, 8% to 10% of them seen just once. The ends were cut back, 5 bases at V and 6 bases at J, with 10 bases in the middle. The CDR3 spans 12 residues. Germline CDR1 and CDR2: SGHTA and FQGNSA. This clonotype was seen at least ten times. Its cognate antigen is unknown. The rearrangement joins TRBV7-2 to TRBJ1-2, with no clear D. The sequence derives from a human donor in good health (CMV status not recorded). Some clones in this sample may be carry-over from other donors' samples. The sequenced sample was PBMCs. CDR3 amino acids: CASSRNWNGYTF. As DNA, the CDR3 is TGTGCCAGCAGCCGCAACTGGAATGGCTACACCTTC.